The clone carrying this T cell receptor beta chain occurred a few times. The data belong to a study of blood T cells in healthy people across ages. PCR was performed a second time for roughly 7 to 11 cycles using a sample-barcoded 5' primer and a J-beta primer mix. TCRdb independently ran MiXCR on the 5' RACE reads; one entry per CDR3 protein. The table records more than 500,000 distinct CDR3 sequences, about 27% of them present only once. This CDR3 contains 12 residues. Between the trimmed V and J ends, which lost 5 bases and 3 bases, there was a span of 9 bases. Germline V gene data show CDR1 as DFQATT and CDR2 as SNEGSKA (reference sequence). This sample also appeared in a second study, on T cells of mothers and their children.

The chain uses TRBV20-1 and TRBJ2-3; no definite D call. What was sequenced was blood. The TCR sequence derives from a boy aged 2 to 10 in good health. The CDR3 DNA sequence: TGCAGTGCTGGCGGCGGTACAGATACGCAGTATTTT. Protein sequence: CSAGGGTDTQYF.